These 5 T cell receptor beta chains were sequenced from one sample in a study of T-cell reconstitution after alpha-beta-depleted transplantation in children. Preparation of the TCRbeta library was carried out with unique molecular identifiers. TCRdb recomputed calls from the PCR reads with MiXCR, one row per CDR3 protein. In the table there are around 380,000 distinct CDR3 sequences, about 11% of which are singletons. The specimen was PBMCs from the stem cell graft donor, collected from the stem cell graft. The receptor source for this set is a human donor who donated a stem cell graft to a child with acute myeloid leukemia.

This clonotype was seen a few times. The chain has TRBV4-3 and TRBJ2-5; D is perhaps TRBD2 (6 bases). The CDR3 runs to 16 residues. Trimming took off 3 bases at V and 2 bases at J, with 16 bases between the two ends. CDR1 LGHNA and CDR2 YSLEER come from the germline V gene. The CDR3 DNA is TGCGCCAGCAGCCACATGAAGGGGACTGTTCAAGAGACCCAGTACTTC. Its protein is CASSHMKGTVQETQYF.

The genes are TRBV18 and TRBJ1-1; D call uncertain. The ends were cut back, 0 bases at V and 1 base at J, with 9 bases in the middle. Germline assignment: CDR1 KGHSH and CDR2 LQKENI. The CDR3 has 15 amino acids. The CDR3 region is CASSPPSARNTEAFF. The CDR3 bases are TGTGCCAGCTCACCACCGTCGGCGAGGAACACTGAAGCTTTCTTT.

In its sample, this clonotype was seen a few times. The rearrangement joins TRBV10-3 to TRBJ2-1, with TRBD1 identical over 9 bases. V trimming: 4 bases; J trimming: 7 bases; junction bases outside the gene matches: 11. The CDR3 has 16 amino acids. Germline lookup yields CDR1 ENHRY and CDR2 SYGVKD. CDR3 nucleotide sequence: TGTGCCATCAGTGGCGGGGGCGGACAGGGGAAGAATGAGCAGTTCTTC. This encodes CAISGGGGQGKNEQFF.

This clonotype was detected many times. The J gene is TRBJ2-3, the V gene TRBV29-1, with 9 bases fitting TRBD2. The CDR3 runs 17 residues. The V gene's germline CDR1 is SQVTM and CDR2 ANQGSEA. J was trimmed by 2 bases and V by 0 bases; bases with no gene match: 9. The CDR3 here is CSVEDPWTSDYTDTQYF. DNA for the CDR3: TGCAGCGTTGAAGATCCCTGGACTAGCGACTACACAGATACGCAGTATTTT.

To note about this clonotype: The germline gene is not matched at one end of the junction; a read error may be the cause. The chain links TRBV7-8 to TRBJ2-3; D is perhaps TRBD1 or TRBD2 (5 bases each). Germline V gives CDR1 SGHVS, CDR2 FQNEAQ. The CDR3 is 14 residues long. This chain's CDR3 is CASSLGVERMGPGF. CDR3 coding DNA: TGTGCCAGCAGCTTGGGGGTCGAACGAATGGGCCCGGGCTTT.